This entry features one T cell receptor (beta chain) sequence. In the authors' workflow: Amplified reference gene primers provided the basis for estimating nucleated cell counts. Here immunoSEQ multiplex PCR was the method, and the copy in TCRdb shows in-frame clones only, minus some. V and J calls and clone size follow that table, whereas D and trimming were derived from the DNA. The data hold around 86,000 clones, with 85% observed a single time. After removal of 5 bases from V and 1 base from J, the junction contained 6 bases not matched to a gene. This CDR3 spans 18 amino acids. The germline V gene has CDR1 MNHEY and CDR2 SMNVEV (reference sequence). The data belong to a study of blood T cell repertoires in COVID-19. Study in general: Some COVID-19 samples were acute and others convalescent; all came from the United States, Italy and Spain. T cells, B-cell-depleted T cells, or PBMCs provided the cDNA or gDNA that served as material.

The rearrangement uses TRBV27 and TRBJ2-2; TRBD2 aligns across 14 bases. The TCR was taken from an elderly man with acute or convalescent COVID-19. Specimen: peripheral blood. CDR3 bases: TGTGCCAGCAGTCCCACCGGACTAGCGGGAGGGAACACCGGGGAGCTGTTTTTT. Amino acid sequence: CASSPTGLAGGNTGELFF.